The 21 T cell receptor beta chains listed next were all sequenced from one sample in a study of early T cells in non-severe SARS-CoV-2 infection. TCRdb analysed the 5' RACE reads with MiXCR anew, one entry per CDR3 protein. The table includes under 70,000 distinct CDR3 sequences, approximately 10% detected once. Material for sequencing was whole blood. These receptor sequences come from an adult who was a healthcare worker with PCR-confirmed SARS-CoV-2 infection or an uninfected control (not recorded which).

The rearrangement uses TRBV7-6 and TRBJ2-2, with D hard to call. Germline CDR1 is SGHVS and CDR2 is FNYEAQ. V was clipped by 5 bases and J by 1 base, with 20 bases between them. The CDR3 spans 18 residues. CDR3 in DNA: TGTGCCAGCAGCCCGCAGGAGCCGCGACGATTGAACACCGGGGAGCTGTTTTTT. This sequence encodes CASSPQEPRRLNTGELFF.

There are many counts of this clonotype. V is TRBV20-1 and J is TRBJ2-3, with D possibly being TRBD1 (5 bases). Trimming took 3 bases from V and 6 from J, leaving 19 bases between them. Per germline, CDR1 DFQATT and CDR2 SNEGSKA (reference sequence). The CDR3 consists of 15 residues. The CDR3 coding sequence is TGCAGTGCTAGTCCCAGCTCAGGTGGGGCGGATACGCAGTATTTT. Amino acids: CSASPSSGGADTQYF.

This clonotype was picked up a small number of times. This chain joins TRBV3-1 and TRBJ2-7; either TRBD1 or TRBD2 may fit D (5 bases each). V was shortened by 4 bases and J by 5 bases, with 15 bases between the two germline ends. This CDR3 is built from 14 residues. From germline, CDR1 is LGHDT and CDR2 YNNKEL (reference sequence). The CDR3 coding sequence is TGTGCCAGCAGCCTTGGGCAGGGACCCCACGAGCAGTACTTC. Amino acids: CASSLGQGPHEQYF.

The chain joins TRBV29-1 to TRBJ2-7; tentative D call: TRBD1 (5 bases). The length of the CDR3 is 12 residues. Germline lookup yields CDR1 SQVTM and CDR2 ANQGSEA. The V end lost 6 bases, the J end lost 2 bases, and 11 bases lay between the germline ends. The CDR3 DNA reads TGCAGCGTCCCTCAGGGTCCCTACGAGCAGTACTTC. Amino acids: CSVPQGPYEQYF.

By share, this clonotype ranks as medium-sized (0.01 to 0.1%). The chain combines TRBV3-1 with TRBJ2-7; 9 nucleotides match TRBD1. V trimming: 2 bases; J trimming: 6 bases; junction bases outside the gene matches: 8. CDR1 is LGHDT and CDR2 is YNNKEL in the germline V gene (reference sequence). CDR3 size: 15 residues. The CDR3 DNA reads TGTGCCAGCAGCCAACTAATCTCGACAGGGGGCGAGCAGTACTTC. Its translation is CASSQLISTGGEQYF.

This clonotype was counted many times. The DNA for the CDR3 is TGTGCCAGCAGCATCGAAGGGACTGAAGCTTTCTTT. This encodes CASSIEGTEAFF. The chain uses TRBV5-6 and TRBJ1-1; D is ambiguous. CDR3 size: 12 residues. V lost 4 bases and J lost 5, with 9 bases in between. In germline, CDR1 is SGHDT, CDR2 YYEEEE.

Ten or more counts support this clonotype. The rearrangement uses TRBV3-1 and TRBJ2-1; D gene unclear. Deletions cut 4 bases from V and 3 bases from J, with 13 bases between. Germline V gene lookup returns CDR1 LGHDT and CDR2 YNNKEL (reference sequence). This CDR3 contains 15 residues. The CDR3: CASSRSTTGYNEQFF. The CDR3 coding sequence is TGTGCCAGCAGCCGATCCACGACTGGCTACAATGAGCAGTTCTTC.

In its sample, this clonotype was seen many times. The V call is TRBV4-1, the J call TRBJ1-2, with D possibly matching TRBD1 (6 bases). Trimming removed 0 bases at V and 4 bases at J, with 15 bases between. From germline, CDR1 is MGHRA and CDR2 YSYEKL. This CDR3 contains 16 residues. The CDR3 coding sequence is TGCGCCAGCAGCCAAGATGACAGGAGACAGAGCTATGGCTACACCTTC. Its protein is CASSQDDRRQSYGYTF.

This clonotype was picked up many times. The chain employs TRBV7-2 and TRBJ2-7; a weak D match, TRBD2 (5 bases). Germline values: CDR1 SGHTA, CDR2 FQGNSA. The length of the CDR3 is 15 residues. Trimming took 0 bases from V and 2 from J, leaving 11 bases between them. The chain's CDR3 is CASSLASGAPYEQYF. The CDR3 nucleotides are TGTGCCAGCAGCTTAGCGAGCGGAGCCCCCTACGAGCAGTACTTC.

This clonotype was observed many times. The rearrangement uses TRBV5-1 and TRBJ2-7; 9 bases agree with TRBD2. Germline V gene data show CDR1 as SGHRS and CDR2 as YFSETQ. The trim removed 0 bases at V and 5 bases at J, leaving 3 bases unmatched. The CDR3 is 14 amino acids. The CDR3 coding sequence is TGCGCCAGCAGCTTGGCTCCTAGCGGGGACGAGCAGTACTTC. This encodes CASSLAPSGDEQYF.

This chain's CDR3 is CASPPHEQYF. DNA of the CDR3: TGCGCCAGCCCACCGCACGAGCAGTACTTC. The chain carries TRBV10-1 and TRBJ2-7, with D uncertain. CDR3 length: 10 amino acids. Trimming removed 8 bases at V and 5 bases at J, with 7 bases between. Germline V gene sequence: CDR1 WNHNN, CDR2 SYGVQD (reference sequence).

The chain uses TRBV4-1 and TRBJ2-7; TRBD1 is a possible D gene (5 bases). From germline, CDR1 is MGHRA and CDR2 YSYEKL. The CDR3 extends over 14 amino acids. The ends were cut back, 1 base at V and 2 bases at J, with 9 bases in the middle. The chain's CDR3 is CASSQGGGPYEQYF. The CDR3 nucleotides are TGCGCCAGCAGCCAAGGGGGCGGCCCCTACGAGCAGTACTTC.

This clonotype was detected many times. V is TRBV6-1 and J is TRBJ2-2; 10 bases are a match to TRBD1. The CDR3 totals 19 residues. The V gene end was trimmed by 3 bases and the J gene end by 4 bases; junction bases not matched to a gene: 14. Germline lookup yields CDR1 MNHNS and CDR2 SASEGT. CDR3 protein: CASSDGFDGTGDVTGELFF. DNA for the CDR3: TGTGCCAGCAGTGATGGATTCGACGGGACAGGGGATGTCACCGGGGAGCTGTTTTTT.

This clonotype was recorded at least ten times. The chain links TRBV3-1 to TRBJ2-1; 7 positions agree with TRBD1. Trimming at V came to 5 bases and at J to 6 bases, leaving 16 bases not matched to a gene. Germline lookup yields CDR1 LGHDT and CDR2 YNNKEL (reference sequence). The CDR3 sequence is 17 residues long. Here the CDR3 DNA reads TGTGCCAGCAGCTTCTACATCCGACAGGGTATACCCAATGAGCAGTTCTTC. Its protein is CASSFYIRQGIPNEQFF.

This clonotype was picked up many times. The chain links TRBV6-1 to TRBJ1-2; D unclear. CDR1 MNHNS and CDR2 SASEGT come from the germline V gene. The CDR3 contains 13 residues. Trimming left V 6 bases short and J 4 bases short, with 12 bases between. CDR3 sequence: CASSIGNPYGYTF. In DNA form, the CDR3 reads TGTGCCAGCAGCATAGGGAATCCCTATGGCTACACCTTC.

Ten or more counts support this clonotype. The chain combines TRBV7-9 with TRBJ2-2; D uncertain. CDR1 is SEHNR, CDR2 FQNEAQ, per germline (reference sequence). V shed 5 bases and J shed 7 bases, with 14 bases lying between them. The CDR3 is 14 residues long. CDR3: CASSPSSLIGELFF. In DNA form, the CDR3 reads TGTGCCAGCAGCCCCAGCTCTCTTATCGGGGAGCTGTTTTTT.

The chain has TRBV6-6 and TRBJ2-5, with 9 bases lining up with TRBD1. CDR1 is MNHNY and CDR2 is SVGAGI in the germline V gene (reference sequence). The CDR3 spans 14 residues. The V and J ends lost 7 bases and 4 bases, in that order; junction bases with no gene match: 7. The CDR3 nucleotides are TGTGCCAGCACACAGGGGGCGCATCGAGAGACCCAGTACTTC. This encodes CASTQGAHRETQYF.

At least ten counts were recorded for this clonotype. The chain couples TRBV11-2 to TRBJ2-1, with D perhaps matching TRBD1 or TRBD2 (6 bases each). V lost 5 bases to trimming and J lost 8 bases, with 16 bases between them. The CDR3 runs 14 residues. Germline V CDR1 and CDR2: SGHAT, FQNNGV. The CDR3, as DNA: TGTGCCAGCAGCGCCCGGACGGGGGCAGATGAGCAGTTCTTC. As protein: CASSARTGADEQFF.

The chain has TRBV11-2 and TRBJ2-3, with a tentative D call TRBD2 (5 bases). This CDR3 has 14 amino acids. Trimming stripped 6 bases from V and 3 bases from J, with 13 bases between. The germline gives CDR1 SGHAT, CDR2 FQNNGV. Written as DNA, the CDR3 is TGTGCCAGCAGTACTACTAGTTTAACAGATACGCAGTATTTT. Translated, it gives CASSTTSLTDTQYF.

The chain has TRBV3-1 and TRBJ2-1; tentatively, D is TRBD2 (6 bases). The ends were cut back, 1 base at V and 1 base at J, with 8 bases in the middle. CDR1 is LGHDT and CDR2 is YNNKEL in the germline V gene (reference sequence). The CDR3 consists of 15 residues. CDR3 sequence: CASSQGLGSYNEQFF. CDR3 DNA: TGTGCCAGCAGCCAAGGACTAGGGTCCTACAATGAGCAGTTCTTC.

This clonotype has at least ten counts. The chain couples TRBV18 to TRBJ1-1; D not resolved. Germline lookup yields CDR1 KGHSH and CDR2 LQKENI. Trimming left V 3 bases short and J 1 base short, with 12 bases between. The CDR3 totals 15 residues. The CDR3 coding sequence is TGTGCCAGCTCACCCCCCGGACTGTCGAACACTGAAGCTTTCTTT. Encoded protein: CASSPPGLSNTEAFF.